A single sample is the source of the 24 T cell receptor beta chains below, sequenced in a study of neurological immune-mediated disorders. TCRdb redid the calling of the 5' RACE reads with MiXCR, one entry per CDR3 protein. The sample shows tens of thousands of distinct CDR3 sequences, 3.4% of them seen only once. The sample consisted of PBMCs. All receptors derive from a man aged 35-49 years with multiple sclerosis.

At least ten counts were recorded for this clonotype. This chain joins TRBV7-9 and TRBJ1-2; perhaps TRBD1 as D (5 bases). Germline CDR1 and CDR2: SEHNR and FQNEAQ (reference sequence). The CDR3 contains 14 residues. Between the trimmed V and J ends, which lost 4 bases and 3 bases, there was a span of 12 bases. CDR3 nucleotides: TGTGCCAGCAGCTCCGGGGTGGGGGACTATGGCTACACCTTC. Translating it yields CASSSGVGDYGYTF. Filled out from reference TRBV7-9 and TRBJ1-2, the complete variable domain reads DTGVSQNPRHKITKRGQNVTFRCDPISEHNRLYWYRQTLGQGPEFLTYFQNEAQLEKSRLLSDRFSAERPKGSFSTLEIQRTEQGDSAMYLCASSSGVGDYGYTFGSGTRLTVV.

This clonotype was seen ten or more times. This chain uses TRBV24-1 with TRBJ2-2; D not certain. The CDR3 is made up of 14 amino acids. V dropped 4 bases and J dropped 4 bases, with 9 bases sitting between them. Per the germline V gene, CDR1 is KGHDR and CDR2 is SFDVKD. CDR3 amino acids: CATSDPWGTGELFF. The CDR3 DNA follows: TGTGCCACCAGTGACCCGTGGGGCACCGGGGAGCTGTTTTTT.

In its sample, this clonotype was seen many times. This rearrangement joins TRBV5-1 to TRBJ2-3; 8 positions match TRBD2. The CDR3 totals 15 residues. CDR1 is SGHRS and CDR2 is YFSETQ in the germline V gene. The ends lost 5 bases at V and 0 bases at J; junction bases unmatched: 5. The CDR3 nucleotides read TGCGCCAGCAGACTAGCGGACTTTAGCACAGATACGCAGTATTTT. This codes for CASRLADFSTDTQYF.

In this sample, this clonotype turned up many times. This chain joins TRBV10-3 and TRBJ2-7; 7 bases agree with TRBD1. V lost 4 bases, J lost 7 bases, and 13 bases stayed unmatched. Germline V gives CDR1 ENHRY, CDR2 SYGVKD. CDR3 length: 15 amino acids. The CDR3 region is CAISVDRDPIGEQYF. CDR3 in DNA: TGTGCCATCAGTGTTGACAGGGACCCTATTGGGGAGCAGTACTTC.

This clonotype showed up many times. The chain links TRBV15 to TRBJ2-1; 10 bases are a match to TRBD2. Germline lookup yields CDR1 LNHNV and CDR2 YYDKDF (reference sequence). The CDR3 is 15 amino acids. V shed 5 bases, J shed 9 bases, and the junction held 10 bases outside the gene matches. The CDR3 loop is CATSEELAGLGEQFF. In DNA form, the CDR3 reads TGTGCCACCAGCGAGGAACTAGCGGGATTAGGTGAGCAGTTCTTC.

This clonotype was observed many times. The chain uses TRBV20-1 and TRBJ2-1; possible D gene TRBD1, 5 bases. V was cut by 7 bases and J by 0 bases, with 13 bases left in between. Germline lookup yields CDR1 DFQATT and CDR2 SNEGSKA (reference sequence). The CDR3 has 14 residues. This CDR3 is CSVKMGPSYNEQFF. Written as DNA, the CDR3 is TGCAGTGTCAAGATGGGGCCCTCCTACAATGAGCAGTTCTTC.

This clonotype was found many times. The gene calls are TRBV5-6 and TRBJ2-4; D remains unclear. Germline V CDR1 and CDR2: SGHDT, YYEEEE. The germline V and J ends were trimmed by 0 bases and 5 bases, with 9 bases remaining between them. There are 14 residues in the CDR3. CDR3 DNA: TGTGCCAGCAGCTTGGTCAGCGCCCAAAACATTCAGTACTTC. Amino acid sequence: CASSLVSAQNIQYF.

Many counts were recorded for this clonotype. V and J are TRBV5-1 and TRBJ1-1; D might be TRBD1 (5 bases). V lost 1 base and J 1 base, leaving 11 bases between the germline ends. CDR1 SGHRS and CDR2 YFSETQ come from the germline V gene. The CDR3 spans 15 residues. The CDR3 DNA reads as TGCGCCAGCAGCTTGATCGCGGGGGGGAACACTGAAGCTTTCTTT. Its protein is CASSLIAGGNTEAFF.

Many counts were recorded for this clonotype. V gene TRBV21-1 combines with J gene TRBJ2-7. TRBV21-1 is classified as a pseudogene. The CDR3 loop spans 13 amino acids. DNA of the CDR3: TGTGCCAGCACCTGGACAGGACCCTACGAGCAGTACTTC. Translating it yields CASTWTGPYEQYF.

This clonotype was observed many times. The gene calls are TRBV20-1 and TRBJ2-7; TRBD2 aligns across 12 bases. V shed 6 bases and J 2 bases; nucleotides not matched to a gene: 5. The germline V gene encodes CDR1 DFQATT and CDR2 SNEGSKA (reference sequence). The CDR3 extends over 14 amino acids. CDR3 sequence reads: CSAPGLAGTYEQYF. CDR3 bases: TGCAGTGCCCCAGGACTAGCGGGAACCTACGAGCAGTACTTC.

This clonotype was seen at least ten times. The chain combines TRBV4-1 with TRBJ2-1; 8 bases line up with TRBD2. The V gene end was trimmed by 4 bases and the J gene end by 2 bases; junction bases not matched to a gene: 16. This CDR3 has 19 amino acids. The germline gives CDR1 MGHRA, CDR2 YSYEKL. The CDR3 DNA sequence: TGCGCCAGCAGCCCTCTATTCGATACGCGGGGGGTTCCCTACAATGAGCAGTTCTTC. Amino acid sequence: CASSPLFDTRGVPYNEQFF.

Many counts were recorded for this clonotype. The V call is TRBV12-2, the J call TRBJ2-3; the table assigns TRBD1, which was not confirmed against the DNA. TRBV12-2 constitutes a pseudogene. CDR3 length: 16 amino acids. The CDR3 spells CASRLARTSQADTQYF. As DNA, the CDR3 is TGTGCAAGTCGCTTAGCGCGGACATCGCAGGCAGATACGCAGTATTTT.

The sample holds many counts of this clonotype. The chain recombines TRBV5-1 with TRBJ1-2; D is ambiguous. CDR1 is SGHRS, CDR2 YFSETQ, per germline. Trimming cost V 0 bases and J 8 bases, with 8 bases left between them. The CDR3 length is 12 residues. CDR3: CASSLESRGYTF. In DNA, the CDR3 is TGCGCCAGCAGCTTGGAGTCGCGGGGCTACACCTTC.

This clonotype was counted at least ten times. The chain uses TRBV7-6 and TRBJ2-7; TRBD2 matches 14 bases. The CDR3 loop spans 17 amino acids. With V trimmed by 2 bases and J by 6 bases, 9 bases remained unmatched. Germline V gives CDR1 SGHVS, CDR2 FNYEAQ. CDR3 sequence: CASSLLVTSGRASEQYF. The CDR3 region has the DNA TGTGCCAGCAGCTTATTAGTGACTAGCGGGAGGGCCTCCGAGCAGTACTTC.

This clonotype showed up many times. The rearrangement joins TRBV6-6 to TRBJ2-1; D tentatively reads TRBD1 or TRBD2 (7 bases each). The CDR3 has 16 amino acids. The V gene's germline CDR1 is MNHNY and CDR2 SVGAGI (reference sequence). Trimming stripped 5 bases from V and 4 bases from J, with 18 bases between. CDR3 DNA sequence: TGTGCCAGCAGTCCAGGGGGAGGGAGGATTTACAATGAGCAGTTCTTC. Translating it yields CASSPGGGRIYNEQFF.

This clonotype was seen repeatedly, ten times or more. The CDR3 here is CASSPSGQRSGNTIYF. The CDR3 bases are TGTGCCAGCTCACCGAGCGGACAGCGCTCTGGAAACACCATATATTTT. The rearrangement uses TRBV18 and TRBJ1-3, with TRBD1 as a possible D gene (6 bases). Germline V gives CDR1 KGHSH, CDR2 LQKENI. Trimming shortened V by 3 bases and J by 0 bases, and 12 bases separated the two germline ends. This CDR3 has 16 amino acids.

This clonotype was detected ten times or more. This chain joins TRBV6-1 and TRBJ1-6, with D uncertain. Looked up from germline, CDR1 is MNHNS and CDR2 is SASEGT. The CDR3 length is 14 residues. The V and J ends lost 2 bases and 1 base respectively, with 3 bases between them. CDR3 coding DNA: TGTGCCAGCAGTGAATTGTCCTATAATTCACCCCTCCACTTT. It codes for CASSELSYNSPLHF.

This clonotype was seen ten or more times. The genes are TRBV10-3 and TRBJ2-2; TRBD1 is a possible D gene (6 bases). With 2 bases removed from V and 7 bases from J, the gap between germline ends came to 11 bases. Germline assignment: CDR1 ENHRY and CDR2 SYGVKD. The CDR3 is 14 amino acids. The CDR3 coding sequence is TGTGCCATCAGTGAGCGGGACAATATCGGGGAGCTGTTTTTT. This translates into CAISERDNIGELFF.

This clonotype appeared many times. The chain carries TRBV5-6 and TRBJ1-3; tentative D call: TRBD1 (5 bases). This CDR3 has 16 amino acids. Trimming shortened V by 4 bases and J by 3 bases, and 17 bases separated the two germline ends. Per the germline V gene, CDR1 is SGHDT and CDR2 is YYEEEE. Written as DNA, the CDR3 is TGTGCCAGCAGCCCGCGGGGCGGGTCTGTTGGAAACACCATATATTTT. This sequence encodes CASSPRGGSVGNTIYF.

This clonotype has at least ten counts. J is TRBJ2-7 and V is TRBV5-1; D is unclear. Germline CDR1 and CDR2: SGHRS and YFSETQ. The CDR3 is made up of 15 amino acids. With 0 bases removed from V and 0 bases from J, the gap between germline ends came to 10 bases. This CDR3 reads CASSLAAMSSYEQYF. CDR3 DNA: TGCGCCAGCAGCTTGGCGGCTATGAGCTCCTACGAGCAGTACTTC.

The sample holds a few counts of this clonotype. This may be a read error, as it is one base from a much larger clone. The chain is built from TRBV29-1 and TRBJ2-4; tentatively, D is TRBD1 or TRBD2 (5 bases each). Trimming left V 5 bases short and J 10 bases short, with 15 bases between. The germline gives CDR1 SQVTM, CDR2 ANQGSEA. The CDR3 is 12 amino acids. CDR3 DNA sequence: TGCAGCGTTCAGGGAGACACAAAAATTCAGTACTTC. Translated: CSVQGDTKIQYF.

This clonotype was seen ten or more times. This chain links TRBV7-2 with TRBJ2-5; 11 positions match TRBD1. The germline V gene has CDR1 SGHTA and CDR2 FQGNSA. The V segment lost 2 bases and the J segment 1 base; nucleotides outside the gene matches: 3. This CDR3 is built from 16 residues. Here the CDR3 reads CASSLFGTGGQETQYF. The CDR3 nucleotides are TGTGCCAGCAGCTTATTCGGGACAGGGGGCCAAGAGACCCAGTACTTC.

This clonotype was seen at least ten times. The rearrangement joins TRBV6-6 to TRBJ2-3; 11 bases match TRBD2. The CDR3 loop spans 17 amino acids. The germline V gene encodes CDR1 MNHNY and CDR2 SVGAGI (reference sequence). V shed 2 bases and J 6 bases; nucleotides not matched to a gene: 10. CDR3 nucleotide sequence: TGTGCCAGCAGTTACGGCAGACTAGCGGGAAGGGTTGATACGCAGTATTTT. This codes for CASSYGRLAGRVDTQYF.

There are a few counts of this clonotype. The chain joins TRBV20-1 to TRBJ2-1, with TRBD1 matching 9 bases. V trimming: 5 bases; J trimming: 4 bases; junction bases outside the gene matches: 9. This CDR3 spans 15 amino acids. The germline V gene has CDR1 DFQATT and CDR2 SNEGSKA (reference sequence). The CDR3 DNA is TGCAGTGCTTACAGGGGGCTTGATGTGTACAATGAGCAGTTCTTC. It specifies CSAYRGLDVYNEQFF.